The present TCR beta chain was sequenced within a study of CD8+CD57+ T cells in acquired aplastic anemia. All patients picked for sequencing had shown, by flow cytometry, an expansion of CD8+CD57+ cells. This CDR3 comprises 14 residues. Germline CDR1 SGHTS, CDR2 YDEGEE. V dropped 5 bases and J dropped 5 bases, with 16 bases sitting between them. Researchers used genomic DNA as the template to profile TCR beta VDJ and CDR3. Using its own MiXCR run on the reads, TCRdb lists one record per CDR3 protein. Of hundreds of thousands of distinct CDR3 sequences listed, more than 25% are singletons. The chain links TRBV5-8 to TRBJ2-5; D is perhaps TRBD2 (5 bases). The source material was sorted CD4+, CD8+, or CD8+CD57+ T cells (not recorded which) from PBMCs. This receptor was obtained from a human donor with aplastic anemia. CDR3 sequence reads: CASRRDHFGETQYF. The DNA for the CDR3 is TGTGCCAGCAGGAGGGATCATTTCGGGGAGACCCAGTACTTC. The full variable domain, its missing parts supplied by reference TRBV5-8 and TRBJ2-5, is EAGVTQSPTHLIKTRGQQATLRCSPISGHTSVYWYQQALGLGLQFLLWYDEGEERNRGNFPPRFSGRQFPNYSSELNVNALELEDSALYLCASRRDHFGETQYFGPGTRLLVL.